This TCR beta chain was sequenced during a study of blood T cell repertoires in COVID-19. Study in general: T cells, B-cell-depleted T cells, or PBMCs provided the cDNA or gDNA that served as material.

Sequenced by immunoSEQ multiplex PCR; TCRdb stores in-frame clones only, minus some. The profile covers roughly 32,000 clones, with roughly 88% appearing a single time and around 1% taken by the ten largest. The CDR3 sequence is 13 residues long. Germline V gene sequence: CDR1 ENHRY, CDR2 SYGVKD. The V end was cut by 6 bases, the J end by 3 bases, with 11 bases between. Sequenced: peripheral blood. The V gene is TRBV10-3, the J gene TRBJ1-1; D perhaps matches TRBD1 (6 bases). This clonotype was obtained from a man aged 70-80 years with active or convalescent COVID-19. The CDR3 spells CAIRQGLDTEAFF. The CDR3 DNA is TGTGCCATCAGGCAGGGGTTGGACACTGAAGCTTTCTTT.